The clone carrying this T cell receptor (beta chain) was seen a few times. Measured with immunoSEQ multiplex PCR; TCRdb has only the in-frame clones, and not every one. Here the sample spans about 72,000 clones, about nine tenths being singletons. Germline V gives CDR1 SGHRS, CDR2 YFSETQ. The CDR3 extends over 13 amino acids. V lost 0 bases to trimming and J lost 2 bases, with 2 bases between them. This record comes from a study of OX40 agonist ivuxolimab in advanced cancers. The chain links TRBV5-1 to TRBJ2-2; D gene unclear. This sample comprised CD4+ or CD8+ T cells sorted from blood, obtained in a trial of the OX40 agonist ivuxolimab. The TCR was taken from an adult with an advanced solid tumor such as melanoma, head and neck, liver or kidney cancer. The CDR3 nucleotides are TGCGCCAGCAGCTTGGATAACACCGGGGAGCTGTTTTTT. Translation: CASSLDNTGELFF.